This T cell receptor beta chain was profiled in a study of OX40 agonist ivuxolimab in advanced cancers. About the study as a whole: The costimulatory receptor OX40 (CD134) was targeted by ivuxolimab, a fully human IgG2 agonistic monoclonal antibody. Intravenous ivuxolimab was administered to patients every 2 weeks at six dose levels: 0.01, 0.1, 0.3, 1.5, 3 and 10 mg/kg. Among the roughly 52 dose-escalation patients, around 19 had hepatocellular carcinoma, about 15 melanoma, 9 renal cell carcinoma and 9 head and neck cancer. In the dose-escalation cohort, 70% to 85% of patients were male, and the mean age was 60 years with a range of roughly 23 to 79. Patients were allowed to have had prior anti-PD-1, anti-PD-L1 or anti-CTLA-4 therapy, and approximately 40% of the dose-escalation patients had been treated with checkpoint inhibitors. Partial responses were achieved by three dose-escalation patients, of whom one had hepatocellular carcinoma and two had cutaneous melanoma. Peripheral TCRbeta sequencing aimed to test whether ivuxolimab altered TCR sequence diversity and caused clonal T-cell expansion. The monotherapy dose-escalation portion (N of about 49 patients) of the phase I ivuxolimab trial is reported in the paper.

The study at large found these results: The antigen specificity of the peripheral T cells that underwent clonal expansion was not determined. Low levels of normalized T-cell clonal expansion were also seen in some patients who did not respond. At doses from 0.1 to 3.0 mg/kg, clonal expansion was seen in both CD4+ and CD8+ blood T cells between baseline and week 6. In partial responders in the 0.1-3.0 mg/kg groups, normalized peripheral clonal expansion was found to be among the lowest, especially among CD8+ T cells. After ivuxolimab, CD8+ T cells had more expanded clones than CD4+ T cells on average.

This clone was picked up a small number of times. It lacks a known antigen. No much larger clone is present one base from it, and per-base qualities are unavailable. For sequencing of the TCRbeta CDR3 region, genomic DNA was extracted from the sorted cells. The immunoSEQ Assay was used for sequencing of TCRbeta CDR3 regions. As stored in TCRdb, this immuneACCESS dataset retains in-frame rearrangements with V and J assigned. A fraction of the clones does not appear; measured against another copy, unresolved V genes explain less than half of the discrepancy, and the remainder lacks a known reason. This sample holds around 83,000 clones; more than 80% were observed only once. Approximately 1.5% of the sample is taken by the ten largest. Trimming removed 4 bases from V and 2 bases from J; the gene matches leave 13 bases unexplained. The germline V gene sets CDR1 to SNHLY and CDR2 to FYNNEI. The CDR3, from cysteine to phenylalanine, totals 18 residues. The entry retains the CDR3 DNA only, 54 bases that are in frame from base 1.

Patients with autoimmune disease history or receiving systemic immunosuppression were excluded from the trial. Peripheral blood for TCR sequencing was collected from all dose cohorts at baseline, on cycle 4 day 1, and on cycle 7 day 1. Samples came from an open-label, multicenter, first-in-human phase I dose-escalation trial of ivuxolimab. Adults with locally advanced or metastatic head and neck squamous cell, hepatocellular, melanoma or renal cell carcinoma were enrolled in the trial. Before TCR sequencing, CD4+ and CD8+ T cells were separately sorted from peripheral blood. This material consisted of CD4+ or CD8+ T cells sorted from blood, taken in a trial of the OX40 agonist ivuxolimab. The sequence is built from TRBV2 and TRBJ2-3, and 9 junctional nucleotides match TRBD2. The TCR originated in an adult with an advanced solid tumor such as melanoma, head and neck, liver or kidney cancer. The sequenced DNA: TGTGCCAGCAGTGGAGGGGTTAGCGGGAGTGGGGCCACAGATACGCAGTATTTT. Its protein is CASSGGVSGSGATDTQYF.